These 15 T cell receptor beta chains share one sample of origin, sequenced in a study of cytomegalovirus exposure and HLA in healthy donors. PCR amplification relied on 60 Vbeta primers (plus 13 Jbeta primers). TCRdb keeps only in-frame clones here, not all; method: immunoSEQ multiplex PCR. The sample table includes 75,000 to 95,000 clones. The sample was PBMCs. All receptors come from a girl between 5 and 17 years old in good health and CMV-seropositive.

This chain connects TRBV19 to TRBJ1-1, with TRBD1 matching over 8 bases. V lost 3 bases, J lost 4 bases, and 7 bases stayed unmatched. CDR1 LNHDA and CDR2 SQIVND come from the germline V gene (reference sequence). This CDR3 has 15 residues. CDR3 bases: TGTGCCAGTAGTATGTCCGACAGGGGCTTCACTGAAGCTTTCTTT. It translates to CASSMSDRGFTEAFF. The entire variable domain, with the rest obtained from reference TRBV19 and TRBJ1-1, is as follows: DGGITQSPKYLFRKEGQNVTLSCEQNLNHDAMYWYRQDPGQGLRLIYYSQIVNDFQKGDIAEGYSVSREKKESFPLTVTSAQKNPTAFYLCASSMSDRGFTEAFFGQGTRLTVV.

The chain combines TRBV4-3 with TRBJ1-3; 7 bases are shared with TRBD1. Germline V gives CDR1 LGHNA, CDR2 YSLEER. J lost 0 bases, V lost 3 bases, and 8 bases had no gene match. The CDR3 extends over 17 amino acids. The CDR3 here is CASSQTWTGPSGNTIYF. The CDR3 DNA sequence: TGCGCCAGCAGCCAGACATGGACAGGTCCCTCTGGAAACACCATATATTTT.

A word on this clone: At one end the junction does not follow the germline gene, possibly because of a read error. Distinct nucleotide sequences in the sample also encode this CDR3. The chain recombines TRBV6-5 with TRBJ1-6; possible D gene TRBD1, 6 bases. CDR3 length: 15 residues. Germline-derived CDR1 and CDR2 are MNHEY and SVGAGI. CDR3 in amino acids: CASSYRGTYNSPLHF. Written as DNA, the CDR3 is TGTGCCAGCAGTTACAGGGGGACCTATAATTCACCCCTACACTTT.

This chain connects TRBV7-6 to TRBJ2-7; 9 nucleotides align to TRBD2. J gave up 6 bases and V 2 bases, and 17 bases lay outside the gene matches. Germline CDR1 and CDR2: SGHVS and FNYEAQ. This CDR3 region has 18 residues. The CDR3 is CASSLSAPSGAYGGEQYF. The CDR3 nucleotides are TGTGCCAGCAGCTTAAGTGCCCCTAGCGGGGCCTATGGGGGCGAGCAGTACTTC.

The chain uses TRBV6-5 and TRBJ1-6, with D possibly being TRBD1 (5 bases). The V gene's germline CDR1 is MNHEY and CDR2 SVGAGI. The CDR3 runs to 13 residues. V dropped 11 bases and J dropped 6 bases, with 14 bases sitting between them. This chain's CDR3 is CAARGRTNSPLHF. In nucleotides, the CDR3 is TGTGCCGCAAGGGGAAGGACTAATTCACCCCTCCACTTT.

The chain joins TRBV7-9 to TRBJ2-1; the D gene is possibly TRBD1 (6 bases). With 5 bases removed from V and 8 bases from J, the gap between germline ends came to 16 bases. The CDR3 contains 14 residues. Germline V gene sequence: CDR1 SEHNR, CDR2 FQNEAQ (reference sequence). CDR3 sequence (DNA): TGTGCCAGCAGCCCTAAAGACAGGTTTGATGAGCAGTTCTTC. Its protein product is CASSPKDRFDEQFF.

V gene TRBV6-5 combines with J gene TRBJ1-1, with 12 bases lining up with TRBD1. CDR1 and CDR2 (germline): MNHEY, SVGAGI. The CDR3 length is 16 residues. After removal of 2 bases from V and 1 base from J, the junction contained 2 bases not matched to a gene. CDR3 DNA: TGTGCCAGCAGTTACGGGACAGGGGGCGAGAACACTGAAGCTTTCTTT. Translated: CASSYGTGGENTEAFF.

V usage is TRBV9 and J usage is TRBJ1-1; 8 bases are a match to TRBD1. The CDR3 has 15 amino acids. V lost 4 bases, J lost 2 bases, and 7 bases stayed unmatched. CDR1 and CDR2 from the germline V gene are SGDLS and YYNGEE. Here the CDR3 reads CASSPRDRTNTEAFF. Here the CDR3 DNA reads TGTGCCAGCAGCCCAAGGGACAGGACCAACACTGAAGCTTTCTTT.

The chain combines TRBV2 with TRBJ1-5; D unclear. This CDR3 is built from 13 residues. The germline CDR1 and CDR2 sequences are SNHLY and FYNNEI. V shed 7 bases and J shed 5 bases, with 12 bases lying between them. The CDR3 is CASNRDHYQPQHF. Written as DNA, the CDR3 is TGTGCCAGCAACCGGGATCACTATCAGCCCCAGCATTTT. The variable domain in full, with the rest retrieved from reference TRBV2 and TRBJ1-5, is EPEVTQTPSHQVTQMGQEVILRCVPISNHLYFYWYRQILGQKVEFLVSFYNNEISEKSEIFDDQFSVERPDGSNFTLKIRSTKLEDSAMYFCASNRDHYQPQHFGDGTRLSIL.

This chain connects TRBV5-1 to TRBJ1-2; 7 bases agree with TRBD1. Looked up from germline, CDR1 is SGHRS and CDR2 is YFSETQ. Trimming at V came to 1 base and at J to 6 bases, leaving 3 bases not matched to a gene. This CDR3 is 13 amino acids long. The CDR3 reads CASSLTTGNGYTF. The CDR3 DNA reads as TGCGCCAGCAGCTTGACGACAGGGAATGGCTACACCTTC.

This chain's CDR3 is CASSLGRRDSYEQYF. In DNA, the CDR3 is TGTGCCAGCAGCTTAGGCAGGCGGGACTCCTACGAGCAGTACTTC. The chain joins TRBV7-9 to TRBJ2-7, with TRBD2 as a possible D gene (6 bases). Trimming left V 1 base short and J 0 bases short, with 10 bases between. The CDR3 covers 15 residues. Germline V gene sequence: CDR1 SEHNR, CDR2 FQNEAQ (reference sequence).

The chain employs TRBV7-8 and TRBJ1-5, with D possibly matching TRBD1 (5 bases). The CDR3 consists of 16 residues. Trimming took 0 bases from V and 4 from J, leaving 13 bases between them. Germline lookup yields CDR1 SGHVS and CDR2 FQNEAQ. CDR3 protein: CASSLASGRQNQPQHF. CDR3 DNA: TGTGCCAGCAGCTTAGCCTCCGGGAGACAGAATCAGCCCCAGCATTTT.

The genes are TRBV4-1 and TRBJ1-1; weak D call: TRBD1 (6 bases). This CDR3 spans 15 amino acids. V lost 0 bases, J lost 6 bases, and 14 bases lay in between. The germline CDR1 and CDR2 sequences are MGHRA and YSYEKL. Here the CDR3 DNA reads TGCGCCAGCAGCCAAGAGCAAAGGGGGTTCGCTGAAGCTTTCTTT. Residues: CASSQEQRGFAEAFF.

This chain connects TRBV29-1 to TRBJ1-2; TRBD1 matches 8 bases. Germline V gives CDR1 SQVTM, CDR2 ANQGSEA. V dropped 7 bases and J dropped 4; count of bases not matched to a gene: 5. The CDR3 is 12 residues long. The CDR3 region is CSADRDPYGYTF. The CDR3 nucleotides read TGCAGCGCGGACAGGGACCCCTATGGCTACACCTTC.

The chain couples TRBV28 to TRBJ1-1; D may be TRBD1 (6 bases). Germline CDR1 is MDHEN and CDR2 is SYDVKM. Between the trimmed V and J ends, which lost 5 bases and 3 bases, there was a span of 16 bases. The CDR3 loop spans 15 amino acids. The CDR3 region has the DNA TGTGCCAGCAGTACATTACAGGGCCTTGACACTGAAGCTTTCTTT. Amino acid sequence: CASSTLQGLDTEAFF.